These 13 T cell receptor beta chains originate from one sample sequenced in a study of T cells in Graves' hyperthyroidism and ophthalmopathy. Amplification of TCR beta CDR3 regions was performed using RNA transcripts as template. The TCR CDR3 was amplified in a first-round RT-PCR using the HTBI primer set. TCRdb ran MiXCR on the multiplex PCR reads and lists one entry per CDR3 protein. The sample includes 400,000 or so distinct CDR3 sequences, over 13% seen only once; the top ten take approximately 29%. The sample comprised blood. The receptor source for this set is a man aged 45 to 65 with Graves' ophthalmopathy.

This clonotype was seen a few times. The chain joins TRBV10-3 to TRBJ2-7; maybe TRBD2 (6 bases). The CDR3 totals 16 residues. Germline V gives CDR1 ENHRY, CDR2 SYGVKD. Trimming stripped 2 bases from V and 0 bases from J, with 14 bases between. Here the CDR3 DNA reads TGTGCCATCAGTGAGGGGGGGACTGGAAGCTCCTACGAGCAGTACTTC. Residues: CAISEGGTGSSYEQYF.

The rearrangement joins TRBV12-5 to TRBJ1-2; D is possibly TRBD1 (6 bases). The germline V and J ends were trimmed by 7 bases and 5 bases, with 20 bases remaining between them. This CDR3 comprises 15 residues. In germline, CDR1 is LGHNT, CDR2 FRNRAP. The CDR3 region has the DNA TGTGCTAGTGATAAACTATCGGACAGCGAGTATGGCTACACCTTC. Residues: CASDKLSDSEYGYTF.

About this clonotype: A much larger clone lies one base from this, so it may be a read error. The V call is TRBV6-9, the J call TRBJ2-1; 12 nucleotides match TRBD2. The germline V gene has CDR1 MNHGY and CDR2 SVAAGI. This CDR3 region has 17 residues. CDR3 DNA: TGTGCCAGCAGTTTCAGGACTAGCGGGGTTCCTCCTGATGAGCAGCTCTTC. Its protein is CASSFRTSGVPPDEQLF.

This clonotype has just a few counts. The chain is built from TRBV18 and TRBJ2-7; TRBD1 is a possible D gene (6 bases). The CDR3 is 15 residues long. Trimming removed 2 bases from V and 3 bases from J, with 14 bases in between. Germline V lookup: CDR1 KGHSH, CDR2 LQKENI. For the CDR3, the DNA is TGTGCCAGCTCACCAACCGGGACACCGGGCTACGAGCAGTACTTC. Amino acid sequence: CASSPTGTPGYEQYF.

This clonotype was seen only a few times. The V call is TRBV19, the J call TRBJ2-5; a possible D gene is TRBD1 (6 bases). The CDR3 contains 14 residues. Germline V gene lookup returns CDR1 LNHDA and CDR2 SQIVND (reference sequence). The V and J ends lost 6 bases and 2 bases respectively, with 13 bases between them. This CDR3 reads CASSNRDIQETQYF. DNA of the CDR3: TGTGCCAGTAGCAACCGGGACATACAAGAGACCCAGTACTTC. Using reference TRBV19 and TRBJ2-5 for the parts outside the CDR3, the full variable domain is DGGITQSPKYLFRKEGQNVTLSCEQNLNHDAMYWYRQDPGQGLRLIYYSQIVNDFQKGDIAEGYSVSREKKESFPLTVTSAQKNPTAFYLCASSNRDIQETQYFGPGTRLLVL.

The table lists this clonotype with many counts. The V and J genes are TRBV3-1 and TRBJ2-7; D unresolved. The germline V gene has CDR1 LGHDT and CDR2 YNNKEL (reference sequence). The CDR3 covers 11 residues. The V and J ends lost 0 bases and 9 bases respectively, with 6 bases between them. CDR3 sequence reads: CASSQESAQYF. CDR3 in DNA: TGTGCCAGCAGCCAAGAATCGGCGCAGTACTTC.

The rearrangement links TRBV14 to TRBJ1-2; D unclear. There are 16 residues in the CDR3. In germline, CDR1 is SGHDN, CDR2 FVKESK. V dropped 1 base and J dropped 5 bases, with 17 bases sitting between them. DNA of the CDR3: TGTGCCAGCAGCCAAGTTACAGCAGCTAACGCATATGGCTACACCTTC. Translating it yields CASSQVTAANAYGYTF.

V gene TRBV6-1 combines with J gene TRBJ1-5; D remains ambiguous. Per the germline V gene, CDR1 is MNHNS and CDR2 is SASEGT. The CDR3 length is 16 residues. V was pared by 6 bases and J by 1 base, with 16 bases between. DNA for the CDR3: TGTGCCAGCAGAAGCGATCCGGGTGGAAGCAATCAGCCCCAGCATTTT. Translating gives CASRSDPGGSNQPQHF.

Points on this clonotype: A much more abundant neighbour one base away suggests this may be a read error. The chain joins TRBV11-3 to TRBJ2-5; the match to TRBD2 covers 13 bases. Germline V gene lookup returns CDR1 SGHNT and CDR2 YENEEA. V lost 8 bases and J lost 5; bases outside the gene matches: 8. The CDR3 is 15 amino acids. The CDR3 DNA sequence: TGTGCCAGCGGTTCGACTAGCGGGAGGTTGGAGACCCAGTACTTC. Its protein product is CASGSTSGRLETQYF.

The chain is built from TRBV2 and TRBJ2-2, with 10 positions matching TRBD2. The CDR3 length is 16 residues. Trimming took 5 bases from V and 1 from J; bases not matched to a gene: 4. Germline V gene lookup returns CDR1 SNHLY and CDR2 FYNNEI. This CDR3 is CASSMGLAQNTGELFF. DNA of the CDR3: TGTGCCAGCAGTATGGGACTAGCGCAGAACACCGGGGAGCTGTTTTTT. Full variable domain (rest looked up from reference TRBV2 and TRBJ2-2): EPEVTQTPSHQVTQMGQEVILRCVPISNHLYFYWYRQILGQKVEFLVSFYNNEISEKSEIFDDQFSVERPDGSNFTLKIRSTKLEDSAMYFCASSMGLAQNTGELFFGEGSRLTVL.

This clonotype appeared a few times. The V gene is TRBV19, the J gene TRBJ2-2; unclear D gene. The CDR3 sequence is 15 residues long. From germline, CDR1 is LNHDA and CDR2 SQIVND (reference sequence). Trimming pared 5 bases from V and 1 base from J, leaving 11 bases between. The CDR3, as DNA: TGTGCCAGTAGTCAAGGGCGACAGAACACCGGGGAGCTGTTTTTT. It specifies CASSQGRQNTGELFF.

This clonotype was observed at least ten times. V is TRBV3-1 and J is TRBJ2-2; 10 bases fit TRBD1. CDR3 length: 18 amino acids. V shed 0 bases and J 3 bases; nucleotides not matched to a gene: 7. Germline-derived CDR1 and CDR2 are LGHDT and YNNKEL (reference sequence). The chain's CDR3 is CASSQDLIGTGDTGELFF. CDR3 nucleotides: TGTGCCAGCAGCCAAGATCTAATCGGGACAGGGGACACCGGGGAGCTGTTTTTT.

This clonotype was seen at least ten times. The rearrangement uses TRBV20-1 and TRBJ2-7; 9 nucleotides agree with TRBD1. Germline loops: CDR1 DFQATT, CDR2 SNEGSKA (reference sequence). The CDR3 has 15 residues. With 3 bases clipped from V and 5 bases from J, the junction kept 11 bases outside the gene matches. The CDR3 DNA reads TGCAGTGCTAGTGTGTGGGGGGACAGGGAGGACGAGCAGTACTTC. Protein: CSASVWGDREDEQYF.